These 14 T cell receptor beta chains originate from one sample sequenced in a study of beta chain features in type 1 diabetes. Expressed TCRB transcripts were sequenced, since all the RNA that had been isolated was reverse transcribed. The assay was immunoSEQ multiplex PCR, and TCRdb's table has in-frame clones only and misses some. The sample lists hundreds of thousands of clones, around 10% occurring once. Sequenced: naive CD4+ T cells from blood. The source is a woman aged 25 to 39 in good health.

This chain links TRBV7-3 with TRBJ1-6, with 8 bases lining up with TRBD1. CDR3 length: 14 amino acids. Unmatched junction bases numbered 4, after V lost 4 bases and J lost 8 bases. Germline lookup yields CDR1 SGHTA and CDR2 FQGTGA. CDR3 nucleotides: TGTGCCAGCAGCTCCGGACAGGGAGATTCACCCCTCCACTTT. Protein: CASSSGQGDSPLHF. The full variable domain, rest sourced from reference TRBV7-3 and TRBJ1-6, is GAGVSQTPSNKVTEKGKYVELRCDPISGHTALYWYRQSLGQGPEFLIYFQGTGAADDSGLPNDRFFAVRPEGSVSTLKIQRTERGDSAVYLCASSSGQGDSPLHFGNGTRLTVT.

This clone was seen only a few times. In nucleotides, the CDR3 is TGTGCCAGTAGTATACCGGGACAGATAGCCTATGGCTACACCTTC. Protein sequence: CASSIPGQIAYGYTF. V gene TRBV19 combines with J gene TRBJ1-2; the match to TRBD1 covers 7 bases. CDR3 length equals 15 residues. V lost 2 bases to trimming and J lost 4 bases; unmatched junction nucleotides: 7. From germline, CDR1 is LNHDA and CDR2 SQIVND (reference sequence). The complete variable domain, with remaining parts taken from reference TRBV19 and TRBJ1-2, reads DGGITQSPKYLFRKEGQNVTLSCEQNLNHDAMYWYRQDPGQGLRLIYYSQIVNDFQKGDIAEGYSVSREKKESFPLTVTSAQKNPTAFYLCASSIPGQIAYGYTFGSGTRLTVV.

This chain uses TRBV11-2 with TRBJ2-7, with 11 positions matching TRBD2. The ends lost 5 bases at V and 0 bases at J; junction bases unmatched: 3. This CDR3 has 15 residues. Germline CDR1 SGHAT, CDR2 FQNNGV. The CDR3 loop is CASSPTSGGSYEQYF. CDR3 bases: TGTGCCAGCAGCCCAACTAGCGGGGGCTCCTACGAGCAGTACTTC.

The table lists this clone with a few counts. The chain links TRBV15 to TRBJ1-4; D unclear. The CDR3 is 13 residues long. V was cut by 0 bases and J by 8 bases, with 7 bases left in between. Germline CDR1 is LNHNV and CDR2 is YYDKDF (reference sequence). This chain's CDR3 is CATSRDRLEKLFF. DNA of the CDR3: TGTGCCACCAGCAGAGATCGTCTGGAAAAACTGTTTTTT.

This chain joins TRBV9 and TRBJ2-7; 8 bases match TRBD2. The ends lost 7 bases at V and 0 bases at J; junction bases unmatched: 6. CDR1 and CDR2 from the germline V gene are SGDLS and YYNGEE. The CDR3 covers 14 residues. CDR3 DNA sequence: TGTGCCAGCGGCGGCGGGAGGTCCTCCTACGAGCAGTACTTC. Translated, it gives CASGGGRSSYEQYF.

This clone came up a few times. The genes are TRBV5-1 and TRBJ2-1; 7 positions agree with TRBD2. The CDR3 has 16 residues. With V trimmed by 0 bases and J by 4 bases, 7 bases remained unmatched. Germline CDR1 is SGHRS and CDR2 is YFSETQ. CDR3 in amino acids: CASSLEPSGRYNEQFF. In nucleotides, the CDR3 is TGCGCCAGCAGCTTGGAGCCTAGCGGCCGATACAATGAGCAGTTCTTC.

Only a few counts were recorded for this clone. V and J are TRBV29-1 and TRBJ2-7; possible D gene TRBD1, 6 bases. The CDR3 covers 15 residues. CDR1 is SQVTM and CDR2 is ANQGSEA in the germline V gene. Trimming stripped 6 bases from V and 2 bases from J, with 20 bases between. CDR3 residues: CSVHERAGVAYEQYF. CDR3 bases: TGCAGCGTCCACGAGAGGGCAGGGGTGGCCTACGAGCAGTACTTC.

This clone has only a few counts. CDR3: CASSQRGLGGTDTQYF. The CDR3 coding sequence is TGCGCCAGCAGCCAAAGGGGGCTGGGTGGGACAGATACGCAGTATTTT. The chain combines TRBV4-3 with TRBJ2-3, with 7 nucleotides matching TRBD1. The CDR3 has 16 amino acids. Per germline, CDR1 LGHNA and CDR2 YSLEER. Trimming took 2 bases from V and 3 from J; bases not matched to a gene: 8.

This clone was seen a few times. The chain employs TRBV7-9 and TRBJ2-5, with 10 bases aligning to TRBD2. CDR3 length: 14 residues. From germline, CDR1 is SEHNR and CDR2 FQNEAQ (reference sequence). V shed 2 bases, J shed 5 bases, and the junction held 2 bases outside the gene matches. The CDR3 region has the DNA TGTGCCAGCAGCTTAACTAGCGGGGAGGAGACCCAGTACTTC. Translated: CASSLTSGEETQYF.

The chain recombines TRBV27 with TRBJ1-2; D is uncertain. There are 13 residues in the CDR3. V dropped 2 bases and J dropped 8 bases, with 12 bases sitting between them. The germline CDR1 and CDR2 sequences are MNHEY and SMNVEV (reference sequence). CDR3 bases: TGTGCCAGCAGTTTAATGGGCGGGAGCGGCTACACCTTC. Translated, it gives CASSLMGGSGYTF.

This clone was counted only a few times. The chain is built from TRBV4-2 and TRBJ2-5; 7 positions agree with TRBD1. Looked up from germline, CDR1 is LGHNA and CDR2 is YNFKEQ. The junction had 11 bases not matched to a gene; V was cut back by 4 bases and J by 3 bases. The CDR3 has 16 residues. The CDR3 bases are TGTGCCAGCAGCCCTTCACCGGGACAGAAGGAAGAGACCCAGTACTTC. Translating it yields CASSPSPGQKEETQYF.

The chain joins TRBV7-8 to TRBJ2-5, with 7 bases lining up with TRBD1. The V gene end was trimmed by 7 bases and the J gene end by 5 bases; junction bases not matched to a gene: 7. The CDR3 totals 13 residues. Germline CDR1 reads SGHVS; CDR2 reads FQNEAQ. The CDR3, as DNA: TGTGCCAGCAACCCCACAGGGGTGGAGACCCAGTACTTC. Amino acids: CASNPTGVETQYF.

This rearrangement joins TRBV2 to TRBJ2-1; TRBD1 matches 9 bases. The CDR3 is 13 amino acids. The J segment lost 8 bases and the V segment lost 5 bases, leaving 4 bases of the junction unmatched. Germline V gene lookup returns CDR1 SNHLY and CDR2 FYNNEI. The DNA for the CDR3 is TGTGCCAGCAGTATGGACAGGGGCGATGAGCAGTTCTTC. It specifies CASSMDRGDEQFF.

The V gene is TRBV6-5, the J gene TRBJ1-1, with TRBD1 as a possible D gene (5 bases). This CDR3 region has 14 residues. The germline V and J ends were trimmed by 6 bases and 5 bases, with 16 bases remaining between them. The germline V gene has CDR1 MNHEY and CDR2 SVGAGI. The CDR3 nucleotides are TGTGCCAGCAGGGCCGGGGGAGAAGGGACTGAAGCTTTCTTT. Translating gives CASRAGGEGTEAFF.